Given below is one T cell receptor beta chain in context. The authors' processing: Using reference gene primer amplification, nucleated cell counts were estimated. Profiled with immunoSEQ multiplex PCR; TCRdb holds only in-frame clones, not every one. The DNA was the basis for D and trimming; V, J and clone size are from that table. The sample has under 350,000 clones; approximately 85% are singletons. Germline V gene data show CDR1 as LGHDT and CDR2 as YNNKEL (reference sequence). The CDR3 runs to 15 residues. V gave up 5 bases and J gave up 8 bases; unmatched junction bases: 12. This sample was included in a study of blood T cell repertoires in COVID-19. Study information: Sample material is recorded as cDNA or gDNA derived from T cells, B-cell-depleted T cells, or PBMCs.

This TCR was recovered from a human donor in a cohort sampled during active COVID-19. The source material was peripheral blood. The chain recombines TRBV3-1 (or the pseudogene TRBV3-2) with TRBJ2-1; 7 bases are shared with TRBD2. The DNA of the CDR3 is TGTGCCAGCAGCAGAACCGGGACTACCCTCGATGAGCAGTTCTTC. This codes for CASSRTGTTLDEQFF.